This entry lists 30 T cell receptor beta chains sequenced from one sample in a study of T-cell memory formation after mild COVID-19. From the 5' RACE reads, TCRdb called clonotypes with MiXCR, one entry per CDR3 protein. In the table there are approximately 560,000 distinct CDR3 sequences, 17% of which are singletons. The sequenced sample consisted of PBMCs or a T cell subset sorted from them (not recorded which). The receptors shown here come from an adult woman who had mild COVID-19 (a few samples of this study predate the infection). Cell type and time point are not known.

This clonotype was detected a few times. This sequence joins TRBV7-8 and TRBJ2-7; D is perhaps TRBD1 or TRBD2 (5 bases each). Trimming took off 1 base at V and 2 bases at J, with 15 bases between the two ends. Germline CDR1 SGHVS, CDR2 FQNEAQ. The CDR3 is 16 amino acids. Here the CDR3 reads CASSLDHGAVTYEQYF. CDR3 DNA: TGTGCCAGCAGCTTAGATCACGGGGCTGTAACCTACGAGCAGTACTTC.

This clonotype was detected a few times. The gene calls are TRBV3-1 and TRBJ2-5, with TRBD2 matching over 7 bases. V shed 3 bases and J 2 bases; nucleotides not matched to a gene: 6. Germline assignment: CDR1 LGHDT and CDR2 YNNKEL (reference sequence). This CDR3 is 15 amino acids long. CDR3 sequence (DNA): TGTGCCAGCAGCCAGTTACTAGCGTCTCAAGAGACCCAGTACTTC. Encoded protein: CASSQLLASQETQYF.

In its sample, this clonotype was seen a few times. A read error may be the cause here, since a much bigger clone is one base away. The rearrangement links TRBV3-1 to TRBJ2-2; D not certain. Deletions cut 5 bases from V and 4 bases from J, with 5 bases between. CDR1 is LGHDT and CDR2 is YNNKEL in the germline V gene (reference sequence). This CDR3 is built from 12 residues. The CDR3 reads CASSFITGELFF. CDR3 nucleotides: TGTGCCAGCAGCTTTATCACCGGGGAGCTGTTTTTT.

The chain combines TRBV5-4 with TRBJ1-2; D gene ambiguous. CDR1 and CDR2 (germline): SGHNT, YYREEE (reference sequence). V dropped 2 bases and J dropped 4 bases, with 9 bases sitting between them. The length of the CDR3 is 13 residues. The CDR3 here is CASSFSDGYGYTF. The CDR3 DNA reads TGTGCCAGCAGCTTCTCAGACGGCTATGGCTACACCTTC.

This clonotype appeared a few times. This rearrangement joins TRBV20-1 to TRBJ1-6; unclear D gene. The CDR3 totals 14 residues. Trimming removed 4 bases from V and 10 bases from J, with 17 bases in between. The germline V gene has CDR1 DFQATT and CDR2 SNEGSKA (reference sequence). The CDR3 region is CSATRTSVNSPLHF. The CDR3 region has the DNA TGCAGTGCTACCCGGACCTCGGTGAACTCACCCCTCCACTTT.

The rearrangement links TRBV7-2 to TRBJ1-5; D ambiguous. The V gene lost 0 bases and the J gene lost 8 bases, with 8 bases spanning the gap. Looked up from germline, CDR1 is SGHTA and CDR2 is FQGNSA. The CDR3 sequence is 13 residues long. This CDR3 reads CASSLAWGEPQHF. The CDR3 nucleotides read TGTGCCAGCAGCTTAGCCTGGGGTGAGCCCCAGCATTTT.

This clonotype turned up a few times. The chain recombines TRBV12-3 or TRBV12-4 with TRBJ2-7; D may correspond to TRBD1 or TRBD2 (6 bases each). This CDR3 region has 13 residues. V was pared by 10 bases and J by 5 bases, with 18 bases between. The CDR3 region has the DNA TGTGCCACCGCGGGACACCGTTTTGACGAGCAGTACTTC. Its protein is CATAGHRFDEQYF.

V and J are TRBV15 and TRBJ2-4; D is possibly TRBD1 or TRBD2 (5 bases each). V shed 0 bases and J shed 8 bases, with 14 bases lying between them. The CDR3 extends over 15 amino acids. Germline CDR1 reads LNHNV; CDR2 reads YYDKDF (reference sequence). CDR3 loop: CATSRDDRDVYIQYF. The CDR3 coding sequence is TGTGCCACCAGCAGAGATGACCGGGACGTATACATTCAGTACTTC.

The rearrangement uses TRBV27 and TRBJ2-2; a possible D gene is TRBD2 (5 bases). V lost 1 base, J lost 2 bases, and 11 bases lay in between. The CDR3 is 16 residues long. Germline lookup yields CDR1 MNHEY and CDR2 SMNVEV (reference sequence). In DNA form, the CDR3 reads TGTGCCAGCAGTTTATATGGGAGTCTTAACACCGGGGAGCTGTTTTTT. Protein sequence: CASSLYGSLNTGELFF.

This clonotype was picked up a small number of times. This chain joins TRBV24-1 and TRBJ1-2; D not resolved. Per germline, CDR1 KGHDR and CDR2 SFDVKD. Trimming removed 3 bases from V and 8 bases from J, with 9 bases in between. This CDR3 comprises 12 residues. CDR3 sequence (DNA): TGTGCCACCAGTGATATCCCGGGAGGCTACACCTTC. Its translation is CATSDIPGGYTF.

The gene calls are TRBV30 and TRBJ2-1; 10 bases align to TRBD2. This CDR3 comprises 17 residues. Germline lookup yields CDR1 GTSNPN and CDR2 SVGIG (reference sequence). V trimming: 0 bases; J trimming: 5 bases; junction bases outside the gene matches: 10. The CDR3 region is CAWSVAGGLRSNNEQFF. CDR3 nucleotide sequence: TGTGCCTGGAGTGTAGCGGGAGGGCTCAGATCAAACAATGAGCAGTTCTTC.

The sample holds a few counts of this clonotype. The chain is built from TRBV6-5 and TRBJ2-7; 8 bases align to TRBD2. The CDR3 totals 14 residues. V lost 6 bases and J lost 2; bases outside the gene matches: 6. Looked up from germline, CDR1 is MNHEY and CDR2 is SVGAGI. The CDR3 region is CASRLEAGAYEQYF. In DNA, the CDR3 is TGTGCCAGCAGGCTCGAAGCGGGGGCCTACGAGCAGTACTTC.

This clonotype was found a few times. This chain links TRBV5-6 with TRBJ1-5; TRBD1 matches at 7 bases. V shed 4 bases and J 6 bases; nucleotides not matched to a gene: 7. The CDR3 runs 14 residues. From germline, CDR1 is SGHDT and CDR2 YYEEEE. The DNA for the CDR3 is TGTGCCAGCAGCGTCAGGCAGGGGGGTCAGCCCCAGCATTTT. This translates into CASSVRQGGQPQHF.

This clonotype was found a few times. The chain recombines TRBV19 with TRBJ1-4; TRBD1 might be the D (6 bases). V lost 5 bases and J lost 6, with 13 bases in between. The length of the CDR3 is 14 residues. Looked up from germline, CDR1 is LNHDA and CDR2 is SQIVND (reference sequence). CDR3 nucleotides: TGTGCCAGTAGTGAACAGGGAGGGGATGAAAAACTGTTTTTT. Its protein is CASSEQGGDEKLFF. The variable domain in full, with the rest retrieved from reference TRBV19 and TRBJ1-4, is DGGITQSPKYLFRKEGQNVTLSCEQNLNHDAMYWYRQDPGQGLRLIYYSQIVNDFQKGDIAEGYSVSREKKESFPLTVTSAQKNPTAFYLCASSEQGGDEKLFFGSGTQLSVL.

This clonotype has only a few counts. The gene calls are TRBV6-1 and TRBJ2-1; TRBD2 matches at 8 bases. The CDR3 covers 15 residues. The junction had 9 bases not matched to a gene; V was cut back by 3 bases and J by 8 bases. Germline V gene lookup returns CDR1 MNHNS and CDR2 SASEGT. The CDR3 DNA reads TGTGCCAGCAGTGACATGTCGGGGGGGCCGGATGAGCAGTTCTTC. This gives the protein CASSDMSGGPDEQFF.

V usage is TRBV5-1 and J usage is TRBJ2-2; tentatively, D is TRBD1 (6 bases). Trimming left V 4 bases short and J 1 base short, with 8 bases between. The CDR3 runs to 14 residues. Germline loops: CDR1 SGHRS, CDR2 YFSETQ. This CDR3 is CASSKGQNTGELFF. The CDR3 DNA sequence: TGCGCCAGCAGCAAGGGACAGAACACCGGGGAGCTGTTTTTT.

This clonotype was detected only a few times. This chain links TRBV20-1 with TRBJ2-1; no reliable D call. This CDR3 is built from 18 residues. With 0 bases removed from V and 3 bases from J, the gap between germline ends came to 21 bases. Per germline, CDR1 DFQATT and CDR2 SNEGSKA (reference sequence). The CDR3 region has the DNA TGCAGTGCTAGAGATAAATTTGGAACTCGGCCCAACTACAATGAGCAGTTCTTC. This encodes CSARDKFGTRPNYNEQFF.

This clonotype was counted ten times or more. The rearrangement joins TRBV7-9 to TRBJ2-1; D remains ambiguous. CDR1 and CDR2 from the germline V gene are SEHNR and FQNEAQ (reference sequence). Trimming cost V 2 bases and J 9 bases, with 8 bases left between them. The CDR3 spans 12 residues. CDR3 sequence reads: CASSLIRPEQFF. The CDR3 DNA is TGTGCCAGCAGCTTAATCAGGCCTGAGCAGTTCTTC. Complete variable domain (other parts from reference TRBV7-9 and TRBJ2-1): DTGVSQNPRHKITKRGQNVTFRCDPISEHNRLYWYRQTLGQGPEFLTYFQNEAQLEKSRLLSDRFSAERPKGSFSTLEIQRTEQGDSAMYLCASSLIRPEQFFGPGTRLTVL.

This clonotype came up a few times. The chain links TRBV11-2 to TRBJ1-1; D is unresolved. Trimming pared 3 bases from V and 8 bases from J, leaving 19 bases between. The CDR3 loop spans 15 amino acids. Germline CDR1 SGHAT, CDR2 FQNNGV. CDR3 sequence (DNA): TGTGCCAGCAGCTTGGAGCAAGTTTCGAGGGTGGAAGCTTTCTTT. This gives the protein CASSLEQVSRVEAFF.

In its sample, this clonotype was seen once. The chain is built from TRBV15 and TRBJ2-7; 11 bases align to TRBD1. Germline loops: CDR1 LNHNV, CDR2 YYDKDF (reference sequence). The CDR3 is 16 residues long. The V segment lost 2 bases and the J segment 2 bases; nucleotides outside the gene matches: 5. The CDR3 loop reads CATSRRDRGLPYEQYF. The CDR3, as DNA: TGTGCCACCAGCAGACGGGACAGGGGGTTACCCTACGAGCAGTACTTC.

Only a few counts were recorded for this clonotype. The gene calls are TRBV29-1 and TRBJ1-1, with 10 bases matching TRBD1. The CDR3 has 13 amino acids. V was pared by 6 bases and J by 5 bases, with 6 bases of the junction left unmatched. Germline loops: CDR1 SQVTM, CDR2 ANQGSEA. The DNA of the CDR3 is TGCAGCGTCCGGACAGGGGGAGGGACTGAAGCTTTCTTT. It encodes CSVRTGGGTEAFF.

This clonotype was counted a few times. The CDR3 sequence is CASSIGDRRQETQYF. CDR3 bases: TGTGCCAGCAGTATCGGTGACAGGCGCCAAGAGACCCAGTACTTC. The chain employs TRBV12-3 or TRBV12-4 and TRBJ2-5; D perhaps matches TRBD1 (6 bases). V lost 5 bases to trimming and J lost 1 base, with 14 bases between them. CDR3 length: 15 residues.

This clonotype was seen more than once but under ten times. The chain couples TRBV7-6 to TRBJ1-1; D not certain. The CDR3 has 13 amino acids. The V and J ends lost 0 bases and 6 bases respectively, with 8 bases between them. The V gene's germline CDR1 is SGHVS and CDR2 FNYEAQ. CDR3 loop: CASSLAGISEAFF. The CDR3 region has the DNA TGTGCCAGCAGCTTAGCGGGGATATCTGAAGCTTTCTTT. The entire variable domain, with the rest obtained from reference TRBV7-6 and TRBJ1-1, is as follows: GAGVSQSPRYKVTKRGQDVALRCDPISGHVSLYWYRQALGQGPEFLTYFNYEAQQDKSGLPNDRFSAERPEGSISTLTIQRTEQRDSAMYRCASSLAGISEAFFGQGTRLTVV.

This chain connects TRBV5-1 to TRBJ1-2; tentatively, D is TRBD1 (6 bases). V shed 5 bases and J shed 4 bases, with 21 bases lying between them. CDR3 length equals 16 residues. Germline CDR1 and CDR2: SGHRS and YFSETQ. The CDR3 spells CASRPTLLGAGYGYTF. CDR3 sequence (DNA): TGCGCCAGCAGGCCCACTCTGTTGGGGGCCGGCTATGGCTACACCTTC.

The V and J genes are TRBV5-6 and TRBJ2-7; D uncertain. The CDR3 loop spans 14 amino acids. CDR1 is SGHDT, CDR2 YYEEEE, per germline. V shed 6 bases and J shed 2 bases, with 15 bases lying between them. CDR3 in DNA: TGTGCCAGCATCAAGGGTGGCGGTCCCTACGAGCAGTACTTC. This sequence encodes CASIKGGGPYEQYF.

This clonotype turned up a few times. The genes are TRBV7-2 and TRBJ2-2; TRBD2 agrees at 7 bases. The trim removed 6 bases at V and 1 base at J, leaving 8 bases unmatched. Germline CDR1 SGHTA, CDR2 FQGNSA. This CDR3 contains 16 residues. CDR3 region: CASSTRLALNTGELFF. The CDR3 DNA is TGTGCCAGCAGTACGCGACTAGCCCTGAACACCGGGGAGCTGTTTTTT.

This clonotype was detected a few times. The chain links TRBV7-8 to TRBJ2-2, with 14 nucleotides matching TRBD2. CDR1 is SGHVS, CDR2 FQNEAQ, per germline. The V and J ends lost 0 bases and 3 bases, in that order; junction bases with no gene match: 15. This CDR3 spans 22 amino acids. CDR3: CASSLAPPGLAGAPIHTGELFF. CDR3 sequence (DNA): TGTGCCAGCAGCTTAGCGCCTCCGGGACTAGCGGGAGCCCCCATCCACACCGGGGAGCTGTTTTTT.

This clonotype was recorded a few times. The gene calls are TRBV24-1 and TRBJ1-4; no definite D call. Germline lookup yields CDR1 KGHDR and CDR2 SFDVKD. The germline V and J ends were trimmed by 0 bases and 7 bases, with 2 bases remaining between them. CDR3 length equals 12 residues. This chain's CDR3 is CATSDLSEKLFF. The CDR3 DNA sequence: TGTGCCACCAGTGATTTGAGTGAAAAACTGTTTTTT.

This chain connects TRBV19 to TRBJ2-1, with TRBD1 matching 8 bases. The CDR3 covers 14 residues. The trim removed 6 bases at V and 4 bases at J, leaving 5 bases unmatched. Looked up from germline, CDR1 is LNHDA and CDR2 is SQIVND (reference sequence). As DNA, the CDR3 is TGTGCCAGTAGGGGGGACAGGCTATACAATGAGCAGTTCTTC. This encodes CASRGDRLYNEQFF. The whole variable domain, remainder taken from reference TRBV19 and TRBJ2-1, is DGGITQSPKYLFRKEGQNVTLSCEQNLNHDAMYWYRQDPGQGLRLIYYSQIVNDFQKGDIAEGYSVSREKKESFPLTVTSAQKNPTAFYLCASRGDRLYNEQFFGPGTRLTVL.

The genes are TRBV9 and TRBJ1-2, with D possibly TRBD1 on 6 matching bases. This CDR3 is built from 14 residues. CDR1 and CDR2 from the germline V gene are SGDLS and YYNGEE. V lost 3 bases and J 2 bases, leaving 11 bases between the germline ends. The CDR3 spells CASSATTGNYGYTF. CDR3 bases: TGTGCCAGCAGCGCGACTACAGGGAACTATGGCTACACCTTC.